The 13 T cell receptor beta chains listed next were all sequenced from one sample in a study of blood T cells in healthy people across ages. For the second PCR, which ran for about 7 to 11 cycles, a sample-barcoded 5' primer and a J-beta primer mix were used. TCRdb reprocessed the 5' RACE reads with MiXCR, giving one entry per CDR3 protein. The sample contains over 450,000 distinct CDR3 sequences, 24% of which appear only once. The same data also contributed to another study, on T cells of mothers and their children.

Source material: blood. The source is a boy aged 5-17 years in good health.

This clonotype was detected only a few times. A read error may account for a junction end that differs from germline. This rearrangement joins TRBV2 to TRBJ2-2, with 8 bases matching TRBD1. CDR3 length: 15 residues. Germline V CDR1 and CDR2: SNHLY, FYNNEI. The CDR3 protein is CASSDPGQATRELFF. In nucleotides, the CDR3 is TGTGCCAGCAGTGACCCGGGACAGGCCACCAGGGAGCTGTTTTTT.

A few counts support this clonotype. The chain joins TRBV3-1 to TRBJ1-1, with D maybe TRBD1 (6 bases). The germline gives CDR1 LGHDT, CDR2 YNNKEL (reference sequence). The CDR3 is 14 residues long. With 3 bases removed from V and 3 bases from J, the gap between germline ends came to 11 bases. The CDR3 reads CASSHHRDHTEAFF. The DNA for the CDR3 is TGTGCCAGCAGCCACCACAGGGACCACACTGAAGCTTTCTTT. Combining the CDR3 with reference TRBV3-1 and TRBJ1-1 gives the whole variable domain DTAVSQTPKYLVTQMGNDKSIKCEQNLGHDTMYWYKQDSKKFLKIMFSYNNKELIINETVPNRFSPKSPDKAHLNLHINSLELGDSAVYFCASSHHRDHTEAFFGQGTRLTVV.

This clonotype turned up a few times. V usage is TRBV7-2 and J usage is TRBJ2-6; D is uncertain. Germline CDR1 SGHTA, CDR2 FQGNSA. The length of the CDR3 is 14 residues. The V end was cut by 3 bases, the J end by 4 bases, with 7 bases between. The CDR3 is CASSFLRGANVLTF. CDR3 sequence (DNA): TGTGCCAGCAGCTTCCTTCGGGGGGCCAACGTCCTGACTTTC.

The table lists this clonotype with a few counts. The chain uses TRBV4-3 and TRBJ2-5, with D uncertain. This CDR3 spans 14 amino acids. CDR1 and CDR2 (germline): LGHNA, YSLEER. V lost 0 bases to trimming and J lost 5 bases, with 10 bases between them. The chain's CDR3 is CASSQDPFEETQYF. CDR3 in DNA: TGCGCCAGCAGCCAAGACCCCTTCGAGGAGACCCAGTACTTC.

The chain uses TRBV29-1 and TRBJ2-1, with TRBD1 identical over 9 bases. The CDR3 sequence is 12 residues long. CDR1 SQVTM and CDR2 ANQGSEA come from the germline V gene. V lost 5 bases, J lost 6 bases, and 2 bases stayed unmatched. The CDR3 DNA sequence: TGCAGCGTTCCGGACAGGGGCAATGAGCAGTTCTTC. Protein: CSVPDRGNEQFF.

The rearrangement uses TRBV6-5 and TRBJ2-5; D call uncertain. CDR3 size: 13 residues. V gave up 7 bases and J gave up 2 bases, with 11 bases separating them. Germline V gives CDR1 MNHEY, CDR2 SVGAGI. This CDR3 is CASTRVGQETQYF. The CDR3 region has the DNA TGTGCCAGCACCAGAGTGGGACAAGAGACCCAGTACTTC.

This chain links TRBV4-2 with TRBJ2-5, with TRBD2 as a possible D gene (5 bases). The V and J ends lost 0 bases and 2 bases respectively, with 10 bases between them. The CDR3 is made up of 15 amino acids. Per germline, CDR1 LGHNA and CDR2 YNFKEQ. CDR3 amino acids: CASSQETSGQETQYF. The CDR3 DNA follows: TGTGCCAGCAGCCAAGAGACCTCGGGGCAAGAGACCCAGTACTTC.

The V gene is TRBV29-1, the J gene TRBJ1-2; 11 bases agree with TRBD1. Germline CDR1 reads SQVTM; CDR2 reads ANQGSEA. The CDR3 runs 16 residues. The trim removed 0 bases at V and 7 bases at J, leaving 10 bases unmatched. CDR3 DNA: TGCAGCGTTGAAGATCCATTAAGGACAGGGGGCGTTGGCTACACCTTC. As protein: CSVEDPLRTGGVGYTF.

This clonotype has more than one count but fewer than ten. V usage is TRBV28 and J usage is TRBJ2-7; D is unclear. This CDR3 contains 10 residues. Looked up from germline, CDR1 is MDHEN and CDR2 is SYDVKM. V was shortened by 3 bases and J by 6 bases, with 3 bases between the two germline ends. The CDR3 DNA reads as TGTGCCAGCAGTTTTCGCGAGCAGTACTTC. Residues: CASSFREQYF.

The chain employs TRBV6-6 and TRBJ2-7; tentatively, D is TRBD1 (5 bases). The CDR3 runs 11 residues. Germline V gives CDR1 MNHNY, CDR2 SVGAGI (reference sequence). Trimming cost V 5 bases and J 6 bases, with 8 bases left between them. The CDR3 region has the DNA TGTGCCAGCAGTCACCAGGGCGAGCAGTACTTC. Amino acids: CASSHQGEQYF.

This clonotype was observed a handful of times. This rearrangement joins TRBV7-3 to TRBJ2-1; TRBD2 aligns across 10 bases. The CDR3 runs 15 residues. CDR1 is SGHTA and CDR2 is FQGTGA in the germline V gene. V trimming: 5 bases; J trimming: 10 bases; junction bases outside the gene matches: 11. The CDR3 nucleotides read TGTGCCAGCAGCAACAGCGGGGGGGCCTTGAGCGAGCAGTTCTTC. This sequence encodes CASSNSGGALSEQFF.

This clonotype was counted between two and nine times. This rearrangement joins TRBV19 to TRBJ2-1, with D perhaps TRBD1 (5 bases). Trimming took 6 bases from V and 2 from J, leaving 8 bases between them. Germline lookup yields CDR1 LNHDA and CDR2 SQIVND (reference sequence). CDR3 size: 13 residues. The CDR3 sequence: CASSRAAYNEQFF. CDR3 bases: TGTGCCAGTAGCAGGGCTGCCTACAATGAGCAGTTCTTC. The whole variable domain, filled in from reference TRBV19 and TRBJ2-1, reads DGGITQSPKYLFRKEGQNVTLSCEQNLNHDAMYWYRQDPGQGLRLIYYSQIVNDFQKGDIAEGYSVSREKKESFPLTVTSAQKNPTAFYLCASSRAAYNEQFFGPGTRLTVL.

The chain has TRBV9 and TRBJ2-1; 12 nucleotides line up with TRBD2. The DNA end is more similar to TRBJ2-7, so the J call may be wrong. This CDR3 is 15 amino acids long. CDR1 is SGDLS, CDR2 YYNGEE, per germline. CDR3 protein: CASSVGLAGGNEQYF. In DNA, the CDR3 is TGTGCCAGCAGCGTAGGGCTAGCGGGGGGGAATGAGCAGTACTTC.